The rows below give T cell receptor beta chains drawn from one sample of a study of cytomegalovirus exposure and HLA in healthy donors. The repertoire was sequenced with immunoSEQ multiplex PCR; TCRdb's copy has only in-frame clones and lacks some. This table holds 140,000 to 150,000 clones, 70% found once. The sample taken for sequencing was PBMCs. These receptors were taken from a woman aged 55-69 years in good health and CMV-seropositive. Each CDR3 is given with its conserved first and last residue. The D gene is left open where the match is weak. A clone size is listed for some rows: how often the clone was seen (once, few, many), or a class if it is expanded.

j_call cdr3_length d_call clone_size v_call cdr3_nt cdr3_aa
TRBJ2-3 17 TRBD2 once TRBV5-4 TGTGCCAGCAGCTTGGCCGTGGAGGCTAGCGGTTACGATACGCAGTATTTT CASSLAVEASGYDTQYF
TRBJ1-1 15 . . TRBV5-4 TGTGCCAGCAGCTTGGGCTCGGGGGTGGGGACTGAAGCTTTCTTT CASSLGSGVGTEAFF
TRBJ2-5 14 . few TRBV15 TGTGCCACCAGCAGCCAAGCGGCTCAAGAGACCCAGTACTTC CATSSQAAQETQYF
TRBJ1-2 12 . . TRBV28 TGTGCCAGCAGAAGTGGCCTGTATGGCTACACCTTC CASRSGLYGYTF
TRBJ2-5 15 . . TRBV6-5 TGTGCCAGCAGTTCCGAAACCCAAACGAGCGGGACCCAGTACTTC CASSSETQTSGTQYF
TRBJ2-7 13 TRBD1 . TRBV28 TGTGCCAGCAGGGGGACAGCGACCTACGAGCAGTACTTC CASRGTATYEQYF
TRBJ2-5 14 . . TRBV5-1 TGCGCCAGCAGCGTTACAAACCCAAAAGAGACCCAGTACTTC CASSVTNPKETQYF
TRBJ2-7 13 . . TRBV2 TGTGCCAGCCTCGAGGCGTCCCCCTACGAGCAGTACTTC CASLEASPYEQYF
TRBJ2-2 16 . . TRBV11-2 TGTGCCAGCAGCCTTACGGACTACACGAACACCGGGGAGCTGTTTTTT CASSLTDYTNTGELFF
TRBJ2-7 15 TRBD1 . TRBV5-1 TGCGCCAGCAGCCTGCGAGGGACAGGGACGGAAGAGCAGTACTTC CASSLRGTGTEEQYF
TRBJ1-2 15 TRBD1 . TRBV7-8 TGTGCCAGCAGCTTACAAGGGACAGGGGTACATGGCTACACCTTC CASSLQGTGVHGYTF
TRBJ1-5 16 . . TRBV6-5 TGTGCCAGCAGTTACCGCAGGGAAAATGGCAATCAGCCCCAGCATTTT CASSYRRENGNQPQHF
TRBJ2-5 15 . few TRBV28 TGTGCCAGCAGTTTATGGGGCGACAGGCAAGAGACCCAGTACTTC CASSLWGDRQETQYF
TRBJ1-1 13 . . TRBV19 TGTGCCAGTAGTGGGACTGGCCAGACTGAAGCTTTCTTT CASSGTGQTEAFF
TRBJ2-2 15 TRBD1 . TRBV7-3 TGTGCCAGCAGCGAGACAGGGGGCGAGGCCGGGGAGCTGTTTTTT CASSETGGEAGELFF
TRBJ2-7 13 . . TRBV29-1 TGCAGCGCCCTACTAGCCTCCGTGACCGAGCAGTACTTC CSALLASVTEQYF
TRBJ2-7 14 . . TRBV5-1 TGCGCCAGCAGCTTGGGAGGGGGCTCCTACGAGCAGTACTTC CASSLGGGSYEQYF
TRBJ2-7 13 . few TRBV27 TGTGCCAGCGAAGCCCGAGGGGGCTACGAGCAGTACTTC CASEARGGYEQYF
TRBJ1-2 12 . . TRBV28 TGTGCCAGCAGTTCCGGGAGGTATGGCTACACCTTC CASSSGRYGYTF
TRBJ2-7 15 . once TRBV7-9 TGTGCCAGCAGCTTAGCGGTAGAACCTAGGCACGAGCAGTACTTC CASSLAVEPRHEQYF
TRBJ1-1 15 TRBD1 few TRBV6-5 TGTGCCAGCAGTTACAGGGGGCCGGGGTGCACTGAAGCTTTCTTT CASSYRGPGCTEAFF
TRBJ1-5 14 . few TRBV5-1 TGCGCCAGCAGCGCGGACGGGGGACCTCAGCCCCAGCATTTT CASSADGGPQPQHF
TRBJ1-2 10 . . TRBV6-6 TGTGCCAGCCAGGGTGCTGGCTACACCTTC CASQGAGYTF
TRBJ2-7 15 TRBD2 . TRBV6-1 TGTGCCAGCAGTATGGGGGGGACCAGCTCCTACGAGCAGTACTTC CASSMGGTSSYEQYF
TRBJ1-5 14 TRBD1 . TRBV11-2 TGTGCCAGCAGCTCCGGGACAGTAAATCAGCCCCAGCATTTT CASSSGTVNQPQHF
TRBJ2-1 16 TRBD2 . TRBV5-4 TGTGCCAGCAGCCGATCAGCGGGAGGGGTGTGGAATGAGCAGTTCTTC CASSRSAGGVWNEQFF
TRBJ1-4 15 TRBD1 few TRBV19 TGTGCCAGTAGTACGGGACAGGGGACTAATGAAAAACTGTTTTTT CASSTGQGTNEKLFF
TRBJ1-3 13 TRBD1 once TRBV30 TGTGCCTGGGCCGGACAGGGAGGAGACACCATATATTTT CAWAGQGGDTIYF
TRBJ2-3 18 . . TRBV7-9 TGTGCCAGCAGCACCTCAGGCCCGACAAGCCTTGGGACAGATACGCAGTATTTT CASSTSGPTSLGTDTQYF
TRBJ2-7 13 TRBD2 . TRBV7-8 TGTGCCAGCAGCACTAGCGGGATCGGCGAGCAGTACTTC CASSTSGIGEQYF
TRBJ2-5 16 TRBD2 . TRBV5-1 TGCGCCAGCAGCGATTGGGCTAGCGGGTACCAAGAGACCCAGTACTTC CASSDWASGYQETQYF
TRBJ2-5 14 TRBD1 . TRBV30 TGTGCCTGGAGTGACAAGACAGGGGAGCCGACCCAGTACTTC CAWSDKTGEPTQYF
TRBJ2-7 14 TRBD2 few TRBV10-3 TGTGCCATCAGTTTGAGCGGGAGCCCCTACGAGCAGTACTTC CAISLSGSPYEQYF
TRBJ1-4 15 . . TRBV25-1 TGTGCCAGCAGTGAATGGGGGGAGGGTAGGGAAAAACTGTTTTTT CASSEWGEGREKLFF
TRBJ2-5 12 . . TRBV29-1 TGCAGCGTTGTCCTGGGTAGCGAGACCCAGTACTTC CSVVLGSETQYF
TRBJ1-4 13 . . TRBV5-4 TGTGCCAGCAGCTTGGCTCGGGAGGAAAAACTGTTTTTT CASSLAREEKLFF